The source of this T cell receptor (beta chain) is a study of blood T cell repertoires in COVID-19. Assay: immunoSEQ multiplex PCR; the TCRdb copy retains only in-frame clones and omits some. Among 50,000 to 70,000 clones, roughly 84% were seen once, and the ten largest hold approximately 17%. CDR3 size: 13 residues. Deletions cut 2 bases from V and 2 bases from J, with 6 bases between. CDR1 and CDR2 (germline): MNHEY, SMNVEV (reference sequence). V and J are TRBV27 and TRBJ1-1; D gene unclear. This clonotype was obtained from a man between 65 and 85 years old with active COVID-19. Material: peripheral blood. Here the CDR3 DNA reads TGTGCCAGCAGTTTAGAGGTTAACACTGAAGCTTTCTTT. Translating gives CASSLEVNTEAFF.